The 28 T cell receptor beta chains given below trace back to one sample, sequenced in a study of shared clonotypes between healthy human individuals. Using immunoSEQ multiplex PCR, the repertoire was profiled, and TCRdb retains in-frame clones only, with some absent. The profile shows approximately 640,000 clones, about two thirds of them singletons. Material for sequencing was memory CD4+ T cells sorted from blood. Subset noted: CD45RA-negative fraction. The receptor source for this set is a woman in her 30s in good health.

V is TRBV19 and J is TRBJ1-1; possibly TRBD1 for D (6 bases). There are 15 residues in the CDR3. The V gene's germline CDR1 is LNHDA and CDR2 SQIVND (reference sequence). The V and J ends lost 3 bases and 4 bases respectively, with 15 bases between them. CDR3 sequence: CASSIPREGGTEAFF. CDR3 nucleotides: TGTGCCAGTAGTATCCCCCGGGAGGGGGGCACTGAAGCTTTCTTT.

This clone was counted many times. Distinct nucleotide sequences in the sample also encode this CDR3. The J gene is TRBJ1-5, the V gene TRBV20-1; D unresolved. CDR3 length: 11 residues. The V gene's germline CDR1 is DFQATT and CDR2 SNEGSKA (reference sequence). The ends were cut back, 1 base at V and 10 bases at J, with 8 bases in the middle. In nucleotides, the CDR3 is TGCAGTGCTAGAGGGTTGGGCCCCCAGCATTTT. Its protein product is CSARGLGPQHF.

In this sample, this clone turned up many times. This clone may be a read error of a much larger clone one base away. The chain combines TRBV4-1 with TRBJ2-5; D is undetermined. Trimming cost V 2 bases and J 4 bases, with 2 bases left between them. The germline V gene encodes CDR1 MGHRA and CDR2 YSYEKL. This CDR3 contains 11 residues. The CDR3 nucleotides are TGCGCCAGCAGCCAACGAGAGACCCAGTACTTC. This translates into CASSQRETQYF.

CDR3: CASSNNQPQHF. Here the CDR3 DNA reads TGTGCCAGCAGCAACAATCAGCCCCAGCATTTT. The rearrangement links TRBV28 to TRBJ1-5; D uncertain. Trimming removed 6 bases from V and 3 bases from J, with 3 bases in between. The CDR3 covers 11 residues. Germline values: CDR1 MDHEN, CDR2 SYDVKM.

This chain uses TRBV28 with TRBJ2-3, with D maybe TRBD1 (6 bases). CDR1 is MDHEN and CDR2 is SYDVKM in the germline V gene. CDR3 size: 15 residues. V was cut by 3 bases and J by 0 bases, with 10 bases left in between. CDR3 coding DNA: TGTGCCAGCAGTTTTGGACAGACTAGCACAGATACGCAGTATTTT. The encoded protein is CASSFGQTSTDTQYF.

This rearrangement joins TRBV7-6 to TRBJ1-1; D gene unclear. Germline loops: CDR1 SGHVS, CDR2 FNYEAQ. This CDR3 region has 13 residues. V was shortened by 2 bases and J by 1 base, with 5 bases between the two germline ends. CDR3 amino acids: CASSLRENTEAFF. The DNA for the CDR3 is TGTGCCAGCAGCTTACGTGAGAACACTGAAGCTTTCTTT.

This sequence joins TRBV18 and TRBJ2-5; unclear D gene. The CDR3 length is 13 residues. Germline CDR1 and CDR2: KGHSH and LQKENI. V was clipped by 0 bases and J by 11 bases, with 13 bases between them. The CDR3: CASSPPHLGEQYF. For the CDR3, the DNA is TGTGCCAGCTCACCACCCCACTTAGGAGAGCAGTACTTC.

The chain carries TRBV6-1 and TRBJ1-5; the D is unclear. Germline CDR1 and CDR2: MNHNS and SASEGT. V gave up 7 bases and J gave up 3 bases, with 13 bases separating them. The CDR3 length is 14 residues. CDR3 loop: CASKIWSANQPQHF. CDR3 DNA: TGTGCCAGCAAAATTTGGTCGGCCAATCAGCCCCAGCATTTT.

The chain uses TRBV4-2 and TRBJ2-1, with TRBD1 matching over 9 bases. The CDR3 loop spans 17 amino acids. V shed 1 base and J 4 bases; nucleotides not matched to a gene: 8. CDR1 and CDR2 from the germline V gene are LGHNA and YNFKEQ. The CDR3 region has the DNA TGTGCCAGCAGCCAAGTTTTACAGGGGGCATTATACAATGAGCAGTTCTTC. Residues: CASSQVLQGALYNEQFF.

CDR3 residues: CASSERHGATDTQYF. DNA for the CDR3: TGTGCCAGCAGTGAGCGTCACGGAGCCACAGATACGCAGTATTTT. This chain links TRBV6-1 with TRBJ2-3, with unresolved D. Germline-derived CDR1 and CDR2 are MNHNS and SASEGT. CDR3 length equals 15 residues. Trimming took off 3 bases at V and 2 bases at J, with 12 bases between the two ends.

The genes are TRBV7-2 and TRBJ2-7; D remains ambiguous. The CDR3 consists of 14 residues. Germline CDR1 SGHTA, CDR2 FQGNSA. V was clipped by 3 bases and J by 0 bases, with 9 bases between them. The CDR3 DNA reads TGTGCCAGCAGCTTGGCCGGGCACTCCTACGAGCAGTACTTC. Its translation: CASSLAGHSYEQYF.

The V and J genes are TRBV6-5 and TRBJ1-3, with D unresolved. The CDR3 totals 14 residues. The V end lost 6 bases, the J end lost 2 bases, and 11 bases lay between the germline ends. The V gene's germline CDR1 is MNHEY and CDR2 SVGAGI. The CDR3 bases are TGTGCCAGCAGCCAAACAAAGACTGGAAACACCATATATTTT. It specifies CASSQTKTGNTIYF.

The chain recombines TRBV7-2 with TRBJ1-2, with a possible D match to TRBD1 (5 bases). Trimming took off 4 bases at V and 3 bases at J, with 18 bases between the two ends. The CDR3 has 16 amino acids. The germline CDR1 and CDR2 sequences are SGHTA and FQGNSA. The CDR3 DNA sequence: TGTGCCAGCAGCTCCAACCTAGACAGCATGGACTATGGCTACACCTTC. Its translation: CASSSNLDSMDYGYTF.

About this clone: Other DNA sequences in this specimen translate into the identical CDR3. The chain combines TRBV5-1 with TRBJ2-3, with 11 bases lining up with TRBD1. This CDR3 comprises 15 residues. Germline CDR1 reads SGHRS; CDR2 reads YFSETQ. V dropped 2 bases and J dropped 4; count of bases not matched to a gene: 3. CDR3 sequence reads: CASSFGQGAADTQYF. The CDR3, as DNA: TGCGCCAGCAGCTTCGGACAGGGGGCCGCAGATACGCAGTATTTT.

This clone has a single count. The rearrangement links TRBV27 to TRBJ2-5; 8 nucleotides align to TRBD2. The germline V gene encodes CDR1 MNHEY and CDR2 SMNVEV (reference sequence). V trimming: 6 bases; J trimming: 4 bases; junction bases outside the gene matches: 7. The CDR3 spans 14 residues. The CDR3 DNA reads TGTGCCAGCAGGGAAAGCGGGAGTGGAGAGACCCAGTACTTC. Protein sequence: CASRESGSGETQYF.

The V and J genes are TRBV19 and TRBJ2-5, with D possibly matching TRBD2 (5 bases). The length of the CDR3 is 13 residues. The V gene lost 4 bases and the J gene lost 2 bases, with 8 bases spanning the gap. CDR1 is LNHDA, CDR2 SQIVND, per germline (reference sequence). CDR3 loop: CASSTGIQETQYF. The CDR3 DNA is TGTGCCAGTAGTACCGGGATTCAAGAGACCCAGTACTTC.

The chain combines TRBV19 with TRBJ2-7; D tentatively reads TRBD1 or TRBD2 (5 bases each). The CDR3 totals 15 residues. V lost 4 bases and J lost 0, with 13 bases in between. The V gene's germline CDR1 is LNHDA and CDR2 SQIVND (reference sequence). CDR3 amino acids: CASSTPGTGSYEQYF. The CDR3 DNA reads as TGTGCCAGTAGTACTCCCGGGACCGGCTCCTACGAGCAGTACTTC.

The V gene is TRBV19, the J gene TRBJ1-2; 7 bases line up with TRBD1. Germline CDR1 LNHDA, CDR2 SQIVND (reference sequence). The CDR3 is 13 residues long. V lost 5 bases, J lost 2 bases, and 2 bases stayed unmatched. CDR3 in DNA: TGTGCCAGTAGTTTGGGACAGAACTATGGCTACACCTTC. This translates into CASSLGQNYGYTF.

As to this clone: Distinct nucleotide sequences in the sample also encode this CDR3. The chain joins TRBV5-1 to TRBJ2-7; TRBD2 matches 13 bases. The CDR3 runs to 14 residues. J lost 7 bases, V lost 4 bases, and 5 bases had no gene match. The germline CDR1 and CDR2 sequences are SGHRS and YFSETQ. This CDR3 reads CASSTGTSGVEQYF. Written as DNA, the CDR3 is TGCGCCAGCAGCACCGGGACTAGCGGGGTTGAGCAGTACTTC.

This clone was seen only a few times. The rearrangement uses TRBV27 and TRBJ1-4, with TRBD1 as a possible D gene (5 bases). This CDR3 spans 16 amino acids. Per the germline V gene, CDR1 is MNHEY and CDR2 is SMNVEV (reference sequence). V shed 1 base and J shed 0 bases, with 9 bases lying between them. The CDR3, as DNA: TGTGCCAGCAGTTTATACCCACAGGCAACTAATGAAAAACTGTTTTTT. Residues: CASSLYPQATNEKLFF. Filled out from reference TRBV27 and TRBJ1-4, the complete variable domain reads EAQVTQNPRYLITVTGKKLTVTCSQNMNHEYMSWYRQDPGLGLRQIYYSMNVEVTDKGDVPEGYKVSRKEKRNFPLILESPSPNQTSLYFCASSLYPQATNEKLFFGSGTQLSVL.

As for this clone: The junction shows a germline mismatch at one end, possibly a read error. The V gene is TRBV29-1, the J gene TRBJ2-1, with D maybe TRBD2 (6 bases). The CDR3 runs 12 residues. Germline V CDR1 and CDR2: SQVTM, ANQGSEA. In nucleotides, the CDR3 is TGCAGCGGGGGGGTCCTACGGGATGAGCTGTTCTTC. Translated, it gives CSGGVLRDELFF.

This clone has only a few counts. J is TRBJ2-2 and V is TRBV6-4; D is perhaps TRBD1 (5 bases). The CDR3 runs 13 residues. Germline values: CDR1 MRHNA, CDR2 SNTAGT. The V end lost 3 bases, the J end lost 7 bases, and 9 bases lay between the germline ends. The CDR3 loop reads CASSEQADGELFF. CDR3 sequence (DNA): TGTGCCAGCAGTGAACAGGCGGACGGGGAGCTGTTTTTT.

This chain joins TRBV2 and TRBJ2-7, with 8 nucleotides matching TRBD2. After removal of 0 bases from V and 2 bases from J, the junction contained 6 bases not matched to a gene. CDR1 is SNHLY, CDR2 FYNNEI, per germline. The CDR3 extends over 16 amino acids. As DNA, the CDR3 is TGTGCCAGCAGTGAAGCGAGAGCGGGAGAACCCTACGAGCAGTACTTC. Translated, it gives CASSEARAGEPYEQYF. Full variable domain (remainder filled in from reference TRBV2 and TRBJ2-7): EPEVTQTPSHQVTQMGQEVILRCVPISNHLYFYWYRQILGQKVEFLVSFYNNEISEKSEIFDDQFSVERPDGSNFTLKIRSTKLEDSAMYFCASSEARAGEPYEQYFGPGTRLTVT.

The chain is built from TRBV5-1 and TRBJ2-1; D possibly corresponds to TRBD2 (6 bases). This CDR3 is built from 15 residues. The germline V gene has CDR1 SGHRS and CDR2 YFSETQ. With 4 bases removed from V and 2 bases from J, the gap between germline ends came to 13 bases. The DNA of the CDR3 is TGCGCCAGCAGCAGGGACTTTGCTGCCTACAATGAGCAGTTCTTC. This translates into CASSRDFAAYNEQFF.

The rearrangement links TRBV4-1 to TRBJ2-7, with TRBD2 matching over 10 bases. This CDR3 is 14 amino acids long. Germline-derived CDR1 and CDR2 are MGHRA and YSYEKL. Losses at the gene ends were 3 bases for V and 3 bases for J; bases not matched to a gene: 2. Here the CDR3 DNA reads TGCGCCAGCAGCCAGGTAGCGGGAGGCTACGAGCAGTACTTC. It yields the protein CASSQVAGGYEQYF.

This clone has more than one count but fewer than ten. This chain uses TRBV2 with TRBJ1-1; D call uncertain. Germline V lookup: CDR1 SNHLY, CDR2 FYNNEI. This CDR3 has 13 amino acids. Deletions cut 7 bases from V and 1 base from J, with 10 bases between. CDR3 sequence reads: CASTLRRNTEAFF. The CDR3 DNA follows: TGTGCCAGCACGTTGAGGAGGAACACTGAAGCTTTCTTT.

As concerns this clone: Other nucleotide sequences from this sample produce the same CDR3. The chain links TRBV2 to TRBJ1-5, with no clear D. With 3 bases removed from V and 0 bases from J, the gap between germline ends came to 9 bases. Germline V CDR1 and CDR2: SNHLY, FYNNEI. There are 15 residues in the CDR3. The CDR3 reads CASSEERYSNQPQHF. The CDR3, as DNA: TGTGCCAGCAGTGAGGAGAGATATAGCAATCAGCCCCAGCATTTT.

The chain uses TRBV4-1 and TRBJ1-2, with TRBD1 matching 7 bases. This CDR3 is built from 15 residues. In germline, CDR1 is MGHRA, CDR2 YSYEKL. Germline trimming cut 0 bases from V and 3 bases from J; bases unmatched to any gene: 4. CDR3 DNA sequence: TGCGCCAGCAGCCAAGAGGACAGGACTTACTATGGCTACACCTTC. It is translated as CASSQEDRTYYGYTF.